These T cell receptor beta chains were read from a single sample in a study of OX40 agonist ivuxolimab in advanced cancers. The data were produced by immunoSEQ multiplex PCR, yet TCRdb's version contains in-frame clones alone and is incomplete. Found here are more than 45,000 clones, roughly 89% of them singletons; the top ten hold approximately 4.3%. Sample: CD4+ or CD8+ T cells sorted from blood, taken in a trial of the OX40 agonist ivuxolimab. The receptors were sampled from an adult with an advanced solid tumor such as melanoma, head and neck, liver or kidney cancer. Each CDR3 is given with its conserved first and last residue. D genes are given only for firm matches.

v_call: TRBV9; d_call: .; j_call: TRBJ2-1; cdr3_nt: TGTGCCAGCAGCGTCGACGGGTGGAGCTCCTACAATGAGCAGTTCTTC; cdr3_aa: CASSVDGWSSYNEQFF
v_call: TRBV2; d_call: TRBD1; j_call: TRBJ2-7; cdr3_nt: TGTGCCAGCAGTTCCCAGGACAGGGGGTCCACCTACGAGCAGTACTTC; cdr3_aa: CASSSQDRGSTYEQYF
v_call: TRBV6-1; d_call: .; j_call: TRBJ1-3; cdr3_nt: TGTGCCAGCACCCCGTTACACTCTGGAAACACCATATATTTT; cdr3_aa: CASTPLHSGNTIYF
v_call: TRBV6-6; d_call: .; j_call: TRBJ1-3; cdr3_nt: TGTGCCAGCAGCCGACAGGAGAGAAACACCATATATTTT; cdr3_aa: CASSRQERNTIYF
v_call: TRBV7-2; d_call: .; j_call: TRBJ2-7; cdr3_nt: TGTGCCAGCAGCTTTATGGGCAGGGGTTACGAGCAGTACTTC; cdr3_aa: CASSFMGRGYEQYF
v_call: TRBV5-1; d_call: .; j_call: TRBJ1-1; cdr3_nt: TGCGCCAGCAGCTTGGCCGGGGCAGTTATTATGAACACTGAAGCTTTCTTT; cdr3_aa: CASSLAGAVIMNTEAFF